The rows below give T cell receptor beta chains drawn from one sample of a study of blood T cell repertoires in COVID-19. Profiled with immunoSEQ multiplex PCR; TCRdb holds only in-frame clones, not every one. The data show 85,000 to 100,000 clones, with about 91% seen just once and around 2.1% held by the top ten. Sample: peripheral blood. These TCRs come from a man in his fifties or sixties with COVID-19, enrolled during active disease. Both conserved end residues are trimmed from each CDR3. Fields, in order: CDR3 protein, V gene, J gene, clone size. Only some rows state a clone size, as once, few, many or a class for expanded clones.

CDR3: ASSFAGVGGYT
V: TRBV28
J: TRBJ1-2
size: .

CDR3: ASSQDTGDSIYGYT
V: TRBV4-2
J: TRBJ1-2
size: .

CDR3: ASSIFQGLRHEAF
V: TRBV7-8
J: TRBJ1-1
size: .

CDR3: AWSATSGGFNEQF
V: TRBV30
J: TRBJ2-1
size: .

CDR3: ASSNSGGNLAKNIQY
V: TRBV3-1/TRBV3-2
J: TRBJ2-4
size: .

CDR3: ASSPGQDNQPQH
V: TRBV18
J: TRBJ1-5
size: .

CDR3: ASSTHPGAGTDTQY
V: TRBV9
J: TRBJ2-3
size: .

CDR3: ATSRAGADYNEQF
V: TRBV15
J: TRBJ2-1
size: .

CDR3: ATSRDYSLNYGYT
V: TRBV15
J: TRBJ1-2
size: .

CDR3: ASSSTSGGDTQY
V: TRBV5-1
J: TRBJ2-3
size: .

CDR3: AWRVSRSYNSPLH
V: TRBV30
J: TRBJ1-6
size: .

CDR3: ASSLQALSTEAF
V: TRBV11-2
J: TRBJ1-1
size: .

CDR3: ASSQASLNSGNTIY
V: TRBV3-1/TRBV3-2
J: TRBJ1-3
size: .

CDR3: ASSHRGSGNSPLH
V: TRBV14
J: TRBJ1-6
size: .

CDR3: ASSENSNYGYT
V: TRBV6-1
J: TRBJ1-2
size: .

CDR3: ASSLRAGGLYEQF
V: TRBV5-8
J: TRBJ2-1
size: .

CDR3: ASSMGQGPDTQY
V: TRBV5-1
J: TRBJ2-3
size: .

CDR3: ATSRVRETQY
V: TRBV15
J: TRBJ2-5
size: .

CDR3: ASSYSEGGSTGELF
V: TRBV6-5
J: TRBJ2-2
size: once

CDR3: ASSLGDRPIYGYT
V: TRBV7-2
J: TRBJ1-2
size: .

CDR3: ASSLRGSNQPQH
V: TRBV27
J: TRBJ1-5
size: .

CDR3: ASSVYSDNAQH
V: TRBV2
J: TRBJ1-5
size: .

CDR3: ASSLSGTGGGNNSPLH
V: TRBV6-6
J: TRBJ1-6
size: .

CDR3: ASSQRLGQGAFWNQPQH
V: TRBV4-1
J: TRBJ1-5
size: .

CDR3: AISESEGQNSYEQY
V: TRBV10-3
J: TRBJ2-7
size: .

CDR3: ASSERGFNQPQH
V: TRBV2
J: TRBJ1-5
size: .

CDR3: ASSHGGGVGGEQY
V: TRBV3-1/TRBV3-2
J: TRBJ2-7
size: .

CDR3: ASSFVDRPAYEQY
V: TRBV5-6
J: TRBJ2-7
size: .

CDR3: ASSLDVTRGYGYT
V: TRBV5-5
J: TRBJ1-2
size: .

CDR3: AAGTGNTDTQY
V: TRBV15
J: TRBJ2-3
size: once

CDR3: ASVSSGGAPPQH
V: TRBV28
J: TRBJ1-5
size: .

CDR3: ASSIGPGQLAKNIQY
V: TRBV19
J: TRBJ2-4
size: .